This T cell receptor beta chain was identified during a study of cytomegalovirus exposure and HLA in healthy donors. The ends lost 8 bases at V and 8 bases at J; junction bases unmatched: 9. Germline lookup yields CDR1 SNHLY and CDR2 FYNNEI. The CDR3 has 15 amino acids. This clone was observed a few times. Amplification used 60 Vbeta primers and 13 Jbeta primers. The assay was immunoSEQ multiplex PCR, and TCRdb's table has in-frame clones only and misses some. Of approximately 110,000 clones detected, about 80% appear once; the ten largest clones hold about 2.8%. This TCR came from a man aged 50 to 59 in good health and CMV-seropositive. This rearrangement joins TRBV2 to TRBJ2-1; 13 nucleotides agree with TRBD2. Sequenced sample: PBMCs. The CDR3, as DNA: TGTGCCAGCGCAAGACTAGCGGGAGGCCGGGATGAGCAGTTCTTC. Protein product: CASARLAGGRDEQFF.